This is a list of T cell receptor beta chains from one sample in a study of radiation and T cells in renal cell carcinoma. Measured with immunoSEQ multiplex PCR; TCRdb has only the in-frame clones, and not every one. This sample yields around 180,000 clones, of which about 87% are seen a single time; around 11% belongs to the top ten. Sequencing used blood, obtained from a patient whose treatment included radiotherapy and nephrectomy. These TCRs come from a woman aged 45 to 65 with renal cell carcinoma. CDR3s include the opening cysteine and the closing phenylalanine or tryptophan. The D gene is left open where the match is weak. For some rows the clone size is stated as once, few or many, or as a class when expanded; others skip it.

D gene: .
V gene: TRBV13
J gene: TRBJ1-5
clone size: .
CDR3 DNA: TGTGCCAGCAGCTACCGCCAGATTAGCAATCAGCCCCAGCATTTT
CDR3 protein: CASSYRQISNQPQHF

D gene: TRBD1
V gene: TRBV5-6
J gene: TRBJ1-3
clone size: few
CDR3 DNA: TGTGCCAGCAGCTTGGGGGACAGGGCTGGAAACACCATATATTTT
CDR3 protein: CASSLGDRAGNTIYF

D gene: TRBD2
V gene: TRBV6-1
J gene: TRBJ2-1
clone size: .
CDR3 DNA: TGTGCCAGCAGCCCTAGCGGGCGTTTCAATGAGCAGTTCTTC
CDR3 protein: CASSPSGRFNEQFF

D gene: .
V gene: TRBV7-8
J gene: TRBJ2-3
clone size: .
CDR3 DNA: TGTGCCAGCAGCTTATTAAGCACAGATACGCAGTATTTT
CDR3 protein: CASSLLSTDTQYF

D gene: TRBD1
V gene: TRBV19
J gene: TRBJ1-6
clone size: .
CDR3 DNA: TGTGCCAGTAGTATAGACCCTGACAGGGTTCGGTCACCCCTCCACTTT
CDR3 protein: CASSIDPDRVRSPLHF

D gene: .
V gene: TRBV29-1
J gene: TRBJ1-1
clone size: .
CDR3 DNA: TGCAGCGTCGCAGTATGGGCGGACACTGAAGCTTTCTTT
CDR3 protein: CSVAVWADTEAFF

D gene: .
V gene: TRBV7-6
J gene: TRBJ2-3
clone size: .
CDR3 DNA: TGTGCCAGCAGAAAATTCACAGGAATCGGTCGGCCAGATACGCAGTATTTT
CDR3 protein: CASRKFTGIGRPDTQYF

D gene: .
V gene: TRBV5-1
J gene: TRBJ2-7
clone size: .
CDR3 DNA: TGCGCCAGCAGCTTGGGCAGCGGAACCCACGAGCAGTACTTC
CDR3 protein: CASSLGSGTHEQYF

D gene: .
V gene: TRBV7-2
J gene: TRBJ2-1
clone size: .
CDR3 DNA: TGTGCCAGCAGCTTAGATCCGGGGTCCTCCTACAATGAGCAGTTCTTC
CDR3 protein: CASSLDPGSSYNEQFF

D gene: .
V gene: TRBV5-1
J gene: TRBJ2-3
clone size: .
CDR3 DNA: TGCGCCAGCAGCTCACTGGACTATCGCACAGATACGCAGTATTTT
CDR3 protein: CASSSLDYRTDTQYF

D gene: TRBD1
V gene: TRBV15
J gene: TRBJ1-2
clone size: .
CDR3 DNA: TGTGCCACCAGCAGTCCCCAGGGGGCCCGCGGTGACGGCTACACCTTC
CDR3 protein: CATSSPQGARGDGYTF

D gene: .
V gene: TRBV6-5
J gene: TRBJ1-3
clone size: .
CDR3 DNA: TGTGCCAGCAGTTCCCCCAGGGGCTCCTCTGGAAACACCATATATTTT
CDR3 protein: CASSSPRGSSGNTIYF